Reported below is one TCR beta chain. Its antigen is currently unknown. PCR was performed using 60 Vbeta and 13 Jbeta primers. Sequencing used immunoSEQ multiplex PCR; TCRdb keeps in-frame clones, though not all of them. The sample shows about 140,000 clones, approximately 80% of them seen only once. The length of the CDR3 is 15 residues. Between the trimmed V and J ends, which lost 0 bases and 3 bases, there was a span of 15 bases. Per the germline V gene, CDR1 is SQVTM and CDR2 is ANQGSEA. These data are taken from a study of cytomegalovirus exposure and HLA in healthy donors. General study results and limits: Usually a TCR sequence was rare, but some public TCRs were found in many donors.

The sample was PBMCs. The gene calls are TRBV29-1 and TRBJ2-7, with D possibly being TRBD1 (6 bases). This TCR was sampled from a woman under 30 in good health and CMV-seropositive. The DNA for the CDR3 is TGCAGCGTTGAAGAAAGGGGGAAGGTCTTCTACGAGCAGTACTTC. Its translation: CSVEERGKVFYEQYF.